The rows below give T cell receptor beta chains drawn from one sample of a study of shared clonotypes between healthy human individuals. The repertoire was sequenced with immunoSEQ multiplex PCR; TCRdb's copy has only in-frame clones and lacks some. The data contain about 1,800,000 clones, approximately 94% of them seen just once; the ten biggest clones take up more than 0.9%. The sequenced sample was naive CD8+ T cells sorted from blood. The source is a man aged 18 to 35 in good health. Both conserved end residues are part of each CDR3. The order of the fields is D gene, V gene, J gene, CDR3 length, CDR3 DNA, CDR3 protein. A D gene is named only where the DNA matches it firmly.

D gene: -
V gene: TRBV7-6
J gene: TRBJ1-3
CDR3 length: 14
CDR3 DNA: TGTGCCAGCAGCTTAGGGCCTTCTGGAAACACCATATATTTT
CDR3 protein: CASSLGPSGNTIYF

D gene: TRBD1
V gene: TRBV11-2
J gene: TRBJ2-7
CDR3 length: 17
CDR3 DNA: TGTGCCAGCAGCTCCACTGCCGGGACAGGGGGCTGGTACGAGCAGTACTTC
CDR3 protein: CASSSTAGTGGWYEQYF

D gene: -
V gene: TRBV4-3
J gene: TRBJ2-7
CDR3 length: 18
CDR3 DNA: TGCGCCAGCAGCCAAGATTCCCCCCTCGACAGTGGGTGGGGCGAGCAGTACTTC
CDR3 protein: CASSQDSPLDSGWGEQYF

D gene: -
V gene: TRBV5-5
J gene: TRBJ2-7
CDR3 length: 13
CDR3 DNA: TGTGCCAGCAGCTTAACTGACCCCTACGAGCAGTACTTC
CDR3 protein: CASSLTDPYEQYF

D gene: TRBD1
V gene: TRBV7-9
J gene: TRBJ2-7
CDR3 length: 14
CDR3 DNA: TGTGCCAGCGGCCCTGGGACAGGGTACGGCGAGCAGTACTTC
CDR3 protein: CASGPGTGYGEQYF

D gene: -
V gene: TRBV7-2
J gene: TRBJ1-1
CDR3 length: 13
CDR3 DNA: TGTGCCAGCGCGGAATTTGGGGACACTGAAGCTTTCTTT
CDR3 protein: CASAEFGDTEAFF

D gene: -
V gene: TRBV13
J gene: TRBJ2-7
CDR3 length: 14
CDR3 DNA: TGTGCCAGCAGCGCCCTATACGAGGCTAACGAGCAGTACTTC
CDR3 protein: CASSALYEANEQYF

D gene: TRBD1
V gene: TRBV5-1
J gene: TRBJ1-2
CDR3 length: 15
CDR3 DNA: TGCGCCAGCACCTCACGGACAGGGGGAAGCTATGGCTACACCTTC
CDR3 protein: CASTSRTGGSYGYTF

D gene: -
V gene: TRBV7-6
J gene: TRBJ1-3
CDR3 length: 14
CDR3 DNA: TGTGCCAGCAGCATCAGGGAGTCTGGAAACACCATATATTTT
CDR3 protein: CASSIRESGNTIYF

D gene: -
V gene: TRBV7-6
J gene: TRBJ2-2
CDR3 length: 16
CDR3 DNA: TGTGCCAGCAGCTTAGTCGACAGTCTGAACACCGGGGAGCTGTTTTTT
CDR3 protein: CASSLVDSLNTGELFF

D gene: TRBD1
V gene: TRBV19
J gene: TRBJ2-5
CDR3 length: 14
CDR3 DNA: TGTGCCAGTAGGGACAGGGGGCCGCCGGAGACCCAGTACTTC
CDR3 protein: CASRDRGPPETQYF

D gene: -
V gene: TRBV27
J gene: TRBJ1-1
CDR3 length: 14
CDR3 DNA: TGTGCCAGCAGGGTCGGGGGCATGAACACTGAAGCTTTCTTT
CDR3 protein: CASRVGGMNTEAFF